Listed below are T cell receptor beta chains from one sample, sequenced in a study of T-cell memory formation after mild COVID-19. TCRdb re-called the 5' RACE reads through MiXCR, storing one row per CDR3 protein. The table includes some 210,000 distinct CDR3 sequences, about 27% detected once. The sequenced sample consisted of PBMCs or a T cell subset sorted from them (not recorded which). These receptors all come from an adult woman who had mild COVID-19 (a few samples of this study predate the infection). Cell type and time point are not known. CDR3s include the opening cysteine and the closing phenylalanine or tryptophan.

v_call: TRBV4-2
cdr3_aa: CASSQDERDQETQYF

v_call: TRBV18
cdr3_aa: CASSPATRHPQFF

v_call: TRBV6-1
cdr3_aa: CASSLESVESDTQYF

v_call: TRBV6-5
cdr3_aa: CASSYRAVGLEAFF

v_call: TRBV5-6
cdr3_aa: CASSLFGYGRAGEQFF

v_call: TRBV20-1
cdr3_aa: CSAETYSIRTDTQYF

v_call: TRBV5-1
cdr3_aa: CASSLVLSWLEGAQYF

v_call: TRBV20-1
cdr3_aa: CSARDNRYSNQPQHF

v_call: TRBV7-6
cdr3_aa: CASSPGTRGNTGELFF

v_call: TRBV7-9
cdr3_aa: CASLGTNTGELFF

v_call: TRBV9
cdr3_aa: CASSVGVGYVNTGELFF

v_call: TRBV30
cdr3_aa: CAWSVRDEQYF

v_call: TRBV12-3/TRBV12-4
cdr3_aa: CASSLARAQRSPLHF

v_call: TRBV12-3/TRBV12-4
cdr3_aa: CASSLTGLYLGYTF

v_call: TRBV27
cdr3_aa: CASSRVGAGAPYEQYF